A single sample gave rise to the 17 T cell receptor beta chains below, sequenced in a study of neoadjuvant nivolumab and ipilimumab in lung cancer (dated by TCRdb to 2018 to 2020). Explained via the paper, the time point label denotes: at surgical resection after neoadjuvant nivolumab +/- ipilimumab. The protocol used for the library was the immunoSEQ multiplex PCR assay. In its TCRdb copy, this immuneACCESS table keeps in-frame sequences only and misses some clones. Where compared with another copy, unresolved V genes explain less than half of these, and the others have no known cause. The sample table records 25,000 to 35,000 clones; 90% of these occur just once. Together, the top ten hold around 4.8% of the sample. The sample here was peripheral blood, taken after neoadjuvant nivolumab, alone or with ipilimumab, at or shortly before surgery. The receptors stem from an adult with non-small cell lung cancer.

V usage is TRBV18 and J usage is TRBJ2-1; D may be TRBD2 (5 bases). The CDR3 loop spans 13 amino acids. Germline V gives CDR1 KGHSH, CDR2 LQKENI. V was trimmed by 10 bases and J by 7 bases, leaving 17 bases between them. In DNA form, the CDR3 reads TGTGCCACGTCGGCCGGGATTGAAAATGAGCAGTTCTTC. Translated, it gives CATSAGIENEQFF.

The CDR3 is CASTDTSGYYEQYF. The CDR3 coding sequence is TGTGCCAGCACCGACACTAGCGGGTACTACGAGCAGTACTTC. The V gene is TRBV6-5, the J gene TRBJ2-7; 9 nucleotides match TRBD2. The CDR3 spans 14 residues. Germline V gene data show CDR1 as MNHEY and CDR2 as SVGAGI. The V and J ends lost 7 bases and 3 bases, in that order; junction bases with no gene match: 7.

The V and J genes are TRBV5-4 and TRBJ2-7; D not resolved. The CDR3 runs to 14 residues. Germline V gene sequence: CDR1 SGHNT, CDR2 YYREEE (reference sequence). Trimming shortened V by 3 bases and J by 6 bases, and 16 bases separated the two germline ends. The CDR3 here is CASSSPGPSREQYF. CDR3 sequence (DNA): TGTGCCAGCAGCTCGCCCGGGCCTTCGCGCGAGCAGTACTTC.

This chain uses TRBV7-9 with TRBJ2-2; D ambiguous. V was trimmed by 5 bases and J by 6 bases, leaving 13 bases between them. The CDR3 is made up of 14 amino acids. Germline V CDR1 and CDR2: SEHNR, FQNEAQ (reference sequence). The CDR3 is CASSMALGAGELFF. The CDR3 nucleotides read TGTGCCAGCAGCATGGCCCTTGGGGCCGGGGAGCTGTTTTTT.

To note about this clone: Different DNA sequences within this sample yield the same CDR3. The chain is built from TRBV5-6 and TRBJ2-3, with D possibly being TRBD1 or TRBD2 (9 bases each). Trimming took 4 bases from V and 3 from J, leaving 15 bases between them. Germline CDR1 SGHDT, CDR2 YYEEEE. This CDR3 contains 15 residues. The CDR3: CASSLAGQGTDTQYF. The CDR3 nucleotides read TGTGCCAGCAGCCTAGCGGGACAGGGAACAGATACGCAGTATTTT.

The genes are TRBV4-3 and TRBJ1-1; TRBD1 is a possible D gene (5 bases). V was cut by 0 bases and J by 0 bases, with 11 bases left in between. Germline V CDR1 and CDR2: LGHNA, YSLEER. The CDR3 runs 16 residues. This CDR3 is CASSQDMAGMNTEAFF. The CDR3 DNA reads TGCGCCAGCAGCCAAGATATGGCAGGGATGAACACTGAAGCTTTCTTT.

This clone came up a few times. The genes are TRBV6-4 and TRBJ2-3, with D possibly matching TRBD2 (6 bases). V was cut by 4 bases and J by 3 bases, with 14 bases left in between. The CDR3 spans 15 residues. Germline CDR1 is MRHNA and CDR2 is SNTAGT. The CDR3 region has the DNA TGTGCCAGCAGTGCTGAGGCGGGGCTTACAGATACGCAGTATTTT. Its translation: CASSAEAGLTDTQYF.

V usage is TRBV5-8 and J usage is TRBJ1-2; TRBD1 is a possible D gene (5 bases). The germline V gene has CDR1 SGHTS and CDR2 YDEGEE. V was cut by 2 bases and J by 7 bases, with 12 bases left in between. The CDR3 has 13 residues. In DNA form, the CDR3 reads TGTGCCAGCAGCTTAAGGGACCCAATTGGCTACACCTTC. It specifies CASSLRDPIGYTF.

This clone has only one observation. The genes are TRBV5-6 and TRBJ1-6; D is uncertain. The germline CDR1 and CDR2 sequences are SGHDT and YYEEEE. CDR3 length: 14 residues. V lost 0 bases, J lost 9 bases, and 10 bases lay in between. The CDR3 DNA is TGTGCCAGCAGCTTGGCCGTAGAGACTTCACCCCTCCACTTT. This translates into CASSLAVETSPLHF.

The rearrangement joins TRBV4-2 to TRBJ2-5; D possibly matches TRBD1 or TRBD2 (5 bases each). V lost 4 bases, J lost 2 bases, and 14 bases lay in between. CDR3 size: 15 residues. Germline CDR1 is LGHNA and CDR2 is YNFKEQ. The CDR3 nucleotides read TGTGCCAGCAGCCGAGGGGACCCTAGTCAAGAGACCCAGTACTTC. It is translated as CASSRGDPSQETQYF.

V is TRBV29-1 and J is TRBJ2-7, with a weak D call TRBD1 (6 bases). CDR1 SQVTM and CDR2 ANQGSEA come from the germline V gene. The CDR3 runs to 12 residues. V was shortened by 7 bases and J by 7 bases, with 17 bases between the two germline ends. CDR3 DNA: TGCAGCGCCAAACAGGGCCTGGGAGAGCAGTACTTC. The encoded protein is CSAKQGLGEQYF.

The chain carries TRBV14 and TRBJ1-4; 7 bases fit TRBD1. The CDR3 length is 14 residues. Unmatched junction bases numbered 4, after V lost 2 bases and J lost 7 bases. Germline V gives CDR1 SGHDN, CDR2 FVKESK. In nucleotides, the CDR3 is TGTGCCAGCAGCCAATTAGGACAGGCTGAAAAACTGTTTTTT. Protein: CASSQLGQAEKLFF. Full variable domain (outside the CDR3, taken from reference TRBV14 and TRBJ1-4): EAGVTQFPSHSVIEKGQTVTLRCDPISGHDNLYWYRRVMGKEIKFLLHFVKESKQDESGMPNNRFLAERTGGTYSTLKVQPAELEDSGVYFCASSQLGQAEKLFFGSGTQLSVL.

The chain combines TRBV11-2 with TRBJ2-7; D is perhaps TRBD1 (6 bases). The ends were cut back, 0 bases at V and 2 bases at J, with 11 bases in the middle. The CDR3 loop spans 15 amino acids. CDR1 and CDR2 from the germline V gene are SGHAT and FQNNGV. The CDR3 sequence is CASSLDPGDTYEQYF. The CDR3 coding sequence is TGTGCCAGCAGCTTAGATCCAGGGGATACCTACGAGCAGTACTTC.

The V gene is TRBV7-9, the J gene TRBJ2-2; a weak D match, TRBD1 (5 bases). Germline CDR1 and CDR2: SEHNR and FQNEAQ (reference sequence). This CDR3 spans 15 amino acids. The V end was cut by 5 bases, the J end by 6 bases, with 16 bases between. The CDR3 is CASSRGRVGSGELFF. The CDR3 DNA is TGTGCCAGCAGCCGCGGCAGGGTTGGGTCCGGGGAGCTGTTTTTT.

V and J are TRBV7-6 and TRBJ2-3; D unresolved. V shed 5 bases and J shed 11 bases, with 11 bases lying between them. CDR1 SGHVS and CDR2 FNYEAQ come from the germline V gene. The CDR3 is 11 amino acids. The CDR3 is CASSRATKQYF. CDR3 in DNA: TGTGCCAGCAGCCGGGCGACGAAGCAGTATTTT.

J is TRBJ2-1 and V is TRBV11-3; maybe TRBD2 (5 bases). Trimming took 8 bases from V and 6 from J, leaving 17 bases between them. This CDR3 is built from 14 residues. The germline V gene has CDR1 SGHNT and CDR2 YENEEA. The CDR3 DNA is TGTGCCAGCGCGAGGGAGCGCGAGATCAATGAGCAGTTCTTC. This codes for CASAREREINEQFF.

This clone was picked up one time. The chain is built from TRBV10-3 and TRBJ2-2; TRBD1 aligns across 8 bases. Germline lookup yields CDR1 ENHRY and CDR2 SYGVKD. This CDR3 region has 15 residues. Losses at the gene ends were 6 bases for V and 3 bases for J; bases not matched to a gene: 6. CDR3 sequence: CAISGQGFYTGELFF. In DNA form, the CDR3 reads TGTGCCATCAGCGGACAGGGCTTTTACACCGGGGAGCTGTTTTTT.